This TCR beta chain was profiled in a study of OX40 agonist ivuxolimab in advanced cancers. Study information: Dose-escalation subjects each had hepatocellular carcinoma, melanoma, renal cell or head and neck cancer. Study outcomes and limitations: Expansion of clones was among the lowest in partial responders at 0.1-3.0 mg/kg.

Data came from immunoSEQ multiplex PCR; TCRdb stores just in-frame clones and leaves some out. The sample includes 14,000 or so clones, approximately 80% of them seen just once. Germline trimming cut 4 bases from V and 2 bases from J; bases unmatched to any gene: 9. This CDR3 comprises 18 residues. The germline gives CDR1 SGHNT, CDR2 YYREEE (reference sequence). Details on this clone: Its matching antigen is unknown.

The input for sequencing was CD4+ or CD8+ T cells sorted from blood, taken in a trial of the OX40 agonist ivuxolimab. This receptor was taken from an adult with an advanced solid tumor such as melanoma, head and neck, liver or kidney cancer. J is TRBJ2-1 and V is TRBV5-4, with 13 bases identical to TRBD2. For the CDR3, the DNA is TGTGCCAGCAGCATAACTAGCGGGAGGGCCCCGACCTACAATGAGCAGTTCTTC. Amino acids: CASSITSGRAPTYNEQFF.